Below are 9 T cell receptor beta chains sequenced from a single sample in a study of beta chain features in type 1 diabetes. Every bit of the isolated RNA underwent reverse transcription, so sequencing read expressed TCRB transcripts. Data came from immunoSEQ multiplex PCR; TCRdb stores just in-frame clones and leaves some out. This repertoire shows almost 350,000 clones, around a fifth found once; its top ten account for around 0.04%. Material for sequencing was naive CD4+ T cells from blood. The receptors stem from a woman younger than 35 in good health.

V and J are TRBV19 and TRBJ2-1; 12 bases line up with TRBD2. The germline V gene encodes CDR1 LNHDA and CDR2 SQIVND (reference sequence). The CDR3 is 16 residues long. V gave up 3 bases and J gave up 9 bases; unmatched junction bases: 9. The CDR3 spells CASSIVRLAGDTEQFF. The CDR3 DNA is TGTGCCAGTAGTATTGTTCGACTAGCGGGAGACACTGAGCAGTTCTTC.

This clone appeared a few times. The V call is TRBV19, the J call TRBJ2-5, with D possibly TRBD1 on 6 matching bases. Trimming stripped 1 base from V and 2 bases from J, with 14 bases between. Germline lookup yields CDR1 LNHDA and CDR2 SQIVND (reference sequence). The CDR3 has 16 residues. The DNA of the CDR3 is TGTGCCAGTAGTATAGCCGGGCGGACAGTTCAAGAGACCCAGTACTTC. It codes for CASSIAGRTVQETQYF.

The chain has TRBV15 and TRBJ2-5; TRBD2 aligns across 10 bases. The closer fit of TRBJ2-7 to the DNA end suggests the J call may be wrong. Germline loops: CDR1 LNHNV, CDR2 YYDKDF (reference sequence). The CDR3 contains 16 residues. In nucleotides, the CDR3 is TGTGCCACCAGCAGAGATCGGGCTAGCGGGGGCTACGAGCAGTACTTC. Amino acids: CATSRDRASGGYEQYF.

The V gene is TRBV5-6, the J gene TRBJ1-5; 8 bases fit TRBD1. CDR1 is SGHDT and CDR2 is YYEEEE in the germline V gene. V lost 1 base and J lost 8; bases outside the gene matches: 5. The CDR3 sequence is 14 residues long. The DNA of the CDR3 is TGTGCCAGCAGCTTGTCCAGGGGGCGGAAGCCCCAGCATTTT. Amino acid sequence: CASSLSRGRKPQHF.

This chain joins TRBV7-9 and TRBJ2-1; D is perhaps TRBD1 (7 bases). Germline V gene data show CDR1 as SEHNR and CDR2 as FQNEAQ (reference sequence). With 5 bases removed from V and 8 bases from J, the gap between germline ends came to 16 bases. This CDR3 contains 14 residues. The CDR3 is CASSAARDSHEQFF. In DNA form, the CDR3 reads TGTGCCAGCAGCGCGGCGCGGGACAGCCATGAGCAGTTCTTC.

The gene calls are TRBV7-9 and TRBJ1-1, with 10 bases aligning to TRBD1. Per germline, CDR1 SEHNR and CDR2 FQNEAQ (reference sequence). This CDR3 contains 16 residues. V lost 5 bases, J lost 1 base, and 7 bases stayed unmatched. The CDR3 region has the DNA TGTGCCAGCAGCCAGGGACAGGGGCGAGGGAACACTGAAGCTTTCTTT. It translates to CASSQGQGRGNTEAFF.

This clone has just a few counts. CDR3 region: CASSFDSLSYNEQFF. CDR3 coding DNA: TGTGCCAGCAGCTTTGACAGCCTCTCCTACAATGAGCAGTTCTTC. The chain couples TRBV5-4 to TRBJ2-1, with a weak D call TRBD1 (5 bases). The CDR3 length is 15 residues. The V end lost 2 bases, the J end lost 0 bases, and 9 bases lay between the germline ends. Per germline, CDR1 SGHNT and CDR2 YYREEE (reference sequence).

The chain carries TRBV6-5 and TRBJ1-2; 7 bases line up with TRBD1. With 0 bases clipped from V and 5 bases from J, the junction kept 6 bases outside the gene matches. CDR1 is MNHEY, CDR2 SVGAGI, per germline. The CDR3 covers 15 residues. The CDR3 reads CASSYSEGATYGYTF. For the CDR3, the DNA is TGTGCCAGCAGTTACTCTGAGGGGGCGACGTATGGCTACACCTTC.

The chain uses TRBV28 and TRBJ2-7; a possible D gene is TRBD1 (5 bases). This CDR3 spans 12 amino acids. Germline CDR1 is MDHEN and CDR2 is SYDVKM. Trimming pared 5 bases from V and 1 base from J, leaving 6 bases between. The CDR3 DNA reads as TGTGCCAGCAGTCCAGGGTCCTACGAGCAGTACTTC. It codes for CASSPGSYEQYF.